The 6 T cell receptor beta chains below all came from one sample that was sequenced in a study of T cells in Graves' hyperthyroidism and ophthalmopathy. RNA transcripts gave rise to amplified TCR beta CDR3 regions. A set of HTBI primers served as the primers for a first-round RT-PCR of the TCR CDR3. TCRdb fed the multiplex PCR reads into MiXCR, producing one record per CDR3 protein. The table lists 500,000 to 750,000 distinct CDR3 sequences, approximately 15% of them singletons. Sequencing was performed on blood. Receptor source: a woman aged 18-29 years with Graves' ophthalmopathy.

This clonotype was detected many times. The genes are TRBV12-3 or TRBV12-4 and TRBJ2-3, with a tentative D call TRBD2 (6 bases). CDR3 length equals 17 residues. Trimming shortened V by 3 bases and J by 6 bases, and 22 bases separated the two germline ends. In nucleotides, the CDR3 is TGTGCCAGCAGTTTTGGTCCGGGTACGGGAGTGGGGGATACGCAGTATTTT. It specifies CASSFGPGTGVGDTQYF.

This clonotype was detected ten times or more. CDR3: CASSLYGGSDKNIQYF. DNA of the CDR3: TGTGCCAGCAGCTTATATGGGGGGTCGGACAAAAACATTCAGTACTTC. This chain links TRBV11-3 with TRBJ2-4; possibly TRBD2 for D (6 bases). The ends were cut back, 2 bases at V and 3 bases at J, with 14 bases in the middle. The CDR3 consists of 16 residues. Germline V gives CDR1 SGHNT, CDR2 YENEEA.

The sample holds many counts of this clonotype. The chain has TRBV6-6 and TRBJ1-1, with unresolved D. The CDR3 contains 12 residues. Germline V CDR1 and CDR2: MNHNY, SVGAGI (reference sequence). V was clipped by 2 bases and J by 2 bases, with 3 bases between them. CDR3 coding DNA: TGTGCCAGCAGTTACACCAACACTGAAGCTTTCTTT. Amino acids: CASSYTNTEAFF.

This clonotype was observed at least ten times. CDR3 in DNA: TGTGCCAGCAGTGGGCTTTACAGAAATAGCAATCAGCCCCAGCATTTT. Translation: CASSGLYRNSNQPQHF. V gene TRBV2 combines with J gene TRBJ1-5; D gene uncertain. The CDR3 has 16 amino acids. Germline loops: CDR1 SNHLY, CDR2 FYNNEI. Trimming took 4 bases from V and 0 from J, leaving 13 bases between them.

The J gene is TRBJ2-7, the V gene TRBV9, with TRBD2 matching 7 bases. In germline, CDR1 is SGDLS, CDR2 YYNGEE. The CDR3 is 15 amino acids. Trimming removed 0 bases from V and 3 bases from J; junction bases left unmatched: 6. The chain's CDR3 is CASSVAGGGGYEQYF. The DNA for the CDR3 is TGTGCCAGCAGCGTAGCGGGAGGAGGCGGCTACGAGCAGTACTTC. Supplemented by reference TRBV9 and TRBJ2-7, the full variable domain reads DSGVTQTPKHLITATGQRVTLRCSPRSGDLSVYWYQQSLDQGLQFLIQYYNGEERAKGNILERFSAQQFPDLHSELNLSSLELGDSALYFCASSVAGGGGYEQYFGPGTRLTVT.

The CDR3 reads CASSDGTSGNTIYF. DNA for the CDR3: TGTGCCAGCAGCGACGGTACATCCGGAAACACCATATATTTT. The V gene is TRBV6-2 or TRBV6-3, the J gene TRBJ1-3; D remains ambiguous. Germline-derived CDR1 and CDR2 are MNHEY and SVGEGT. The V gene lost 6 bases and the J gene lost 4 bases, with 13 bases spanning the gap. This CDR3 has 14 amino acids.